The 27 T cell receptor beta chains given below trace back to one sample, sequenced in a study of identical twins (dated by TCRdb to 2016 to 2017). Receptor libraries were prepared by 5' RACE. Sequencing was carried out with an Illumina HiSeq 2000. TCRdb ran its own pipeline on the public reads, namely fastp trimming at Q25 and MiXCR clone calling, and kept in-frame beta chains. Each CDR3 protein gets just one entry, which takes the most common genes and DNA from the rows behind it. Present in this sample are roughly 260,000 distinct CDR3 sequences, over 13% of which were seen just once. The top ten hold 8.8% of the sample. The sequenced material came from memory (CD45RO+) T cells sorted from blood. Interpreted using the paper, the cell subset or site label stands for: CD45RO+ enriched T cells. All receptors come from a woman younger than 35 in good health.

The rearrangement links TRBV4-3 to TRBJ2-3, with 8 bases aligning to TRBD1. Per germline, CDR1 LGHNA and CDR2 YSLEER. The CDR3 has 14 residues. V was pared by 1 base and J by 4 bases, with 1 base of the junction left unmatched. CDR3 coding DNA: TGCGCCAGCAGCCAAGGGACAGGGTCAGATACGCAGTATTTT. Protein product: CASSQGTGSDTQYF.

This clonotype was seen many times. The chain carries TRBV12-3 or TRBV12-4 and TRBJ1-4; tentatively, D is TRBD1 (5 bases). This CDR3 region has 12 residues. Trimming shortened V by 3 bases and J by 8 bases, and 7 bases separated the two germline ends. Here the CDR3 reads CASSFQGEKLFF. The CDR3 nucleotides are TGTGCCAGCAGTTTTCAGGGAGAAAAACTGTTTTTT.

This clonotype came up a few times. The rearrangement links TRBV6-1 to TRBJ2-3; D remains ambiguous. Per the germline V gene, CDR1 is MNHNS and CDR2 is SASEGT. The CDR3 sequence is 13 residues long. V was cut by 10 bases and J by 3 bases, with 14 bases left in between. This CDR3 reads CATRQTGTDTQYF. The CDR3 region has the DNA TGTGCCACCCGCCAGACGGGTACAGATACGCAGTATTTT.

V is TRBV7-2 and J is TRBJ2-1; 7 bases agree with TRBD1. Germline CDR1 is SGHTA and CDR2 is FQGNSA. After removal of 5 bases from V and 0 bases from J, the junction contained 4 bases not matched to a gene. The CDR3 contains 15 residues. CDR3 sequence (DNA): TGTGCCAGCAGCGCACGACAGGGCTCCTACAATGAGCAGTTCTTC. Translation gives CASSARQGSYNEQFF.

In DNA, the CDR3 is TGTGCCAGCTCACCTAAACAGGGCCGAATGGCAGATACGCAGTATTTT. Translating it yields CASSPKQGRMADTQYF. This chain links TRBV18 with TRBJ2-3, with a weak D call TRBD1 (6 bases). This CDR3 comprises 16 residues. From germline, CDR1 is KGHSH and CDR2 LQKENI. Trimming cost V 3 bases and J 4 bases, with 17 bases left between them. The whole variable domain, remainder taken from reference TRBV18 and TRBJ2-3, is NAGVMQNPRHLVRRRGQEARLRCSPMKGHSHVYWYRQLPEEGLKFMVYLQKENIIDESGMPKERFSAEFPKEGPSILRIQQVVRGDSAAYFCASSPKQGRMADTQYFGPGTRLTVL.

V gene TRBV11-2 combines with J gene TRBJ2-1; D might be TRBD2 (6 bases). CDR1 is SGHAT, CDR2 FQNNGV, per germline. The CDR3 contains 14 residues. The V gene lost 0 bases and the J gene lost 7 bases, with 10 bases spanning the gap. CDR3 in DNA: TGTGCCAGCAGCTTAGAGGTGACTAGGAATGAGCAGTTCTTC. It is translated as CASSLEVTRNEQFF.

This clonotype was recorded a few times. This sequence joins TRBV11-2 and TRBJ2-5; the D is unclear. This CDR3 is built from 12 residues. V lost 6 bases and J 5 bases, leaving 10 bases between the germline ends. Germline V gene lookup returns CDR1 SGHAT and CDR2 FQNNGV. Here the CDR3 reads CASRPPGETQYF. The CDR3 DNA reads TGTGCCAGCAGGCCCCCTGGGGAGACCCAGTACTTC.

The CDR3 sequence is CASSLGQGAGGYTF. CDR3 nucleotides: TGTGCCAGCAGTTTAGGACAGGGGGCAGGAGGCTACACCTTC. V and J are TRBV12-3 or TRBV12-4 and TRBJ1-2; 10 bases line up with TRBD1. The CDR3 sequence is 14 residues long. Unmatched junction bases numbered 4, after V lost 1 base and J lost 8 bases.

There are a few counts of this clonotype. The CDR3 sequence: CASSLATNTEAFF. CDR3 DNA sequence: TGTGCCAGCAGCTTAGCCACGAACACTGAAGCTTTCTTT. The rearrangement uses TRBV7-6 and TRBJ1-1, with D unclear. V dropped 0 bases and J dropped 1 base, with 3 bases sitting between them. CDR1 is SGHVS, CDR2 FNYEAQ, per germline. This CDR3 comprises 13 residues.

The genes are TRBV27 and TRBJ2-7; 13 nucleotides align to TRBD2. This CDR3 has 15 residues. Germline CDR1 MNHEY, CDR2 SMNVEV (reference sequence). V lost 5 bases, J lost 6 bases, and 7 bases stayed unmatched. The CDR3 reads CASSPRLAGGGEQYF. The DNA for the CDR3 is TGTGCCAGCAGTCCCCGACTAGCGGGAGGAGGCGAGCAGTACTTC.

This clonotype was seen ten or more times. The chain joins TRBV5-1 to TRBJ2-4; 7 bases are a match to TRBD2. Germline assignment: CDR1 SGHRS and CDR2 YFSETQ. This CDR3 has 14 amino acids. V lost 4 bases and J lost 7; bases outside the gene matches: 8. The CDR3 loop is CASSPSGTGNIQYF. CDR3 nucleotide sequence: TGCGCCAGCAGCCCTAGCGGCACGGGGAACATTCAGTACTTC.

The chain is built from TRBV3-1 and TRBJ2-6; D is uncertain. CDR3 length: 16 amino acids. Germline CDR1 is LGHDT and CDR2 is YNNKEL (reference sequence). Trimming took off 0 bases at V and 2 bases at J, with 8 bases between the two ends. CDR3 coding DNA: TGTGCCAGCAGCCAAGAATCGGTAACTGGGGCCAACGTCCTGACTTTC. Translating it yields CASSQESVTGANVLTF.

This clonotype was recorded a few times. The V call is TRBV20-1, the J call TRBJ2-2, with 9 bases matching TRBD2. The junction had 12 bases not matched to a gene; V was cut back by 0 bases and J by 1 base. Germline V gene sequence: CDR1 DFQATT, CDR2 SNEGSKA (reference sequence). This CDR3 is 19 amino acids long. The CDR3 DNA follows: TGCAGTGCTAGAGATTCGGCCCCCAGCGGGGGGCTGAACACCGGGGAGCTGTTTTTT. Its protein is CSARDSAPSGGLNTGELFF.

This clonotype was detected ten times or more. The chain couples TRBV5-1 to TRBJ2-7; tentatively, D is TRBD1 or TRBD2 (5 bases each). Deletions cut 5 bases from V and 4 bases from J, with 13 bases between. This CDR3 spans 13 amino acids. Germline V lookup: CDR1 SGHRS, CDR2 YFSETQ. DNA for the CDR3: TGCGCCAGCAGTCGGGACCGGAGGTACGAGCAGTACTTC. It specifies CASSRDRRYEQYF.

This chain connects TRBV20-1 to TRBJ2-3; 7 positions match TRBD2. Germline CDR1 is DFQATT and CDR2 is SNEGSKA (reference sequence). The J segment lost 8 bases and the V segment lost 4 bases, leaving 18 bases of the junction unmatched. This CDR3 spans 16 amino acids. DNA for the CDR3: TGCAGTGCTACCGATTCGGCGCGGGAGTCGAGTGCTACGCAGTATTTT. It encodes CSATDSARESSATQYF.

The gene calls are TRBV5-1 and TRBJ1-4, with D possibly matching TRBD1 (6 bases). V was shortened by 1 base and J by 8 bases, with 21 bases between the two germline ends. Germline V gene data show CDR1 as SGHRS and CDR2 as YFSETQ. The CDR3 is 17 residues long. The CDR3 region is CASSLSPGGAAGEKLFF. The CDR3 DNA reads TGCGCCAGCAGCTTGTCTCCGGGGGGCGCCGCAGGAGAAAAACTGTTTTTT.

The chain has TRBV12-3 or TRBV12-4 and TRBJ1-4; 9 bases line up with TRBD1. Losses at the gene ends were 5 bases for V and 2 bases for J; bases not matched to a gene: 6. This CDR3 spans 16 amino acids. This chain's CDR3 is CASSTGQGITNEKLFF. The DNA of the CDR3 is TGTGCCAGCAGTACCGGACAGGGGATCACTAATGAAAAACTGTTTTTT.

V usage is TRBV6-2 or TRBV6-3 and J usage is TRBJ1-6; D ambiguous. The V gene's germline CDR1 is MNHEY and CDR2 SVGEGT. Trimming took 7 bases from V and 10 from J, leaving 20 bases between them. This CDR3 comprises 15 residues. The CDR3, as DNA: TGTGCCAGCAACGAACACGGGCCGGTTGGCTCACCCCTCCACTTT. Encoded protein: CASNEHGPVGSPLHF.

By sample share, this clonotype is medium-sized. V gene TRBV7-6 combines with J gene TRBJ2-2, with D unresolved. Deletions cut 2 bases from V and 6 bases from J, with 7 bases between. This CDR3 region has 13 residues. Per germline, CDR1 SGHVS and CDR2 FNYEAQ. The CDR3, as DNA: TGTGCCAGCAGCTTATACCCGGCCGGGGAGCTGTTTTTT. Protein sequence: CASSLYPAGELFF.

V and J are TRBV10-1 and TRBJ2-7; 12 bases are a match to TRBD2. Germline V gives CDR1 WNHNN, CDR2 SYGVQD (reference sequence). V shed 0 bases, J shed 6 bases, and the junction held 3 bases outside the gene matches. This CDR3 contains 15 residues. CDR3: CASSESASGGAEQYF. CDR3 nucleotide sequence: TGCGCCAGCAGTGAGTCGGCTAGCGGGGGGGCCGAGCAGTACTTC.

The chain carries TRBV18 and TRBJ2-3, with 9 nucleotides matching TRBD1. CDR1 is KGHSH and CDR2 is LQKENI in the germline V gene. The ends lost 1 base at V and 3 bases at J; junction bases unmatched: 5. CDR3 length equals 16 residues. Written as DNA, the CDR3 is TGTGCCAGCTCACCACGGCAACAGGGGGCAACAGATACGCAGTATTTT. Translated: CASSPRQQGATDTQYF.

The table lists this clonotype with a few counts. J is TRBJ2-3 and V is TRBV24-1; TRBD2 might be the D (5 bases). Germline V lookup: CDR1 KGHDR, CDR2 SFDVKD. The CDR3 consists of 13 residues. The V end lost 7 bases, the J end lost 5 bases, and 12 bases lay between the germline ends. CDR3 region: CATSRAGRDTQYF. The CDR3 DNA reads as TGTGCCACCAGCCGTGCGGGTAGAGATACGCAGTATTTT.

The J gene is TRBJ1-1, the V gene TRBV10-3; D perhaps matches TRBD1 (6 bases). Trimming left V 5 bases short and J 6 bases short, with 19 bases between. The germline V gene has CDR1 ENHRY and CDR2 SYGVKD. The CDR3 length is 15 residues. The CDR3 DNA follows: TGTGCCATCAGTCAACAGGGTAGGTTTAACGCTGAAGCTTTCTTT. It yields the protein CAISQQGRFNAEAFF.

The table lists this clonotype with a few counts. This sequence joins TRBV7-2 and TRBJ2-5; possible D gene TRBD2, 5 bases. Germline V lookup: CDR1 SGHTA, CDR2 FQGNSA. The V gene lost 5 bases and the J gene lost 2 bases, with 9 bases spanning the gap. The CDR3 is 13 amino acids. As DNA, the CDR3 is TGTGCCAGCAGCAGAGCGGTTCAAGAGACCCAGTACTTC. This translates into CASSRAVQETQYF.

This chain links TRBV5-1 with TRBJ2-5; unclear D gene. The CDR3 is 15 amino acids. The ends were cut back, 2 bases at V and 5 bases at J, with 16 bases in the middle. Germline lookup yields CDR1 SGHRS and CDR2 YFSETQ. CDR3 sequence reads: CASSFFDREAETQYF. CDR3 bases: TGCGCCAGCAGCTTTTTCGACCGAGAGGCCGAGACCCAGTACTTC.

This rearrangement joins TRBV5-6 to TRBJ1-5; D not certain. CDR3 length equals 13 residues. V lost 0 bases, J lost 6 bases, and 7 bases lay in between. Germline values: CDR1 SGHDT, CDR2 YYEEEE. This CDR3 reads CASSLGLGQPQHF. DNA of the CDR3: TGTGCCAGCAGCTTGGGCCTAGGTCAGCCCCAGCATTTT.

CDR3 DNA sequence: TGTGCCAGCGGGTTCAGATACACTGAAGCTTTCTTT. Its translation: CASGFRYTEAFF. V gene TRBV27 combines with J gene TRBJ1-1; D is unresolved. The CDR3 covers 12 residues. Trimming took off 8 bases at V and 3 bases at J, with 10 bases between the two ends. Germline lookup yields CDR1 MNHEY and CDR2 SMNVEV (reference sequence).